The 25 T cell receptor beta chains reported below all come from one sample, sequenced in a study of CD8 T cells in ankylosing spondylitis. TCRdb reprocessed the 5' RACE reads with MiXCR, giving one entry per CDR3 protein. The data show about 240,000 distinct CDR3 sequences, about 9.1% seen once. The specimen sequenced was blood, either unsorted or a sorted T cell fraction (not recorded which). These receptors originate from a male donor with ankylosing spondylitis or in good health (not recorded which).

The sample holds many counts of this clonotype. The chain recombines TRBV12-3 or TRBV12-4 with TRBJ1-5; D might be TRBD1 (5 bases). The CDR3 sequence is 15 residues long. V was shortened by 5 bases and J by 2 bases, with 13 bases between the two germline ends. The CDR3 protein is CASSERGVGNQPQHF. The CDR3 DNA sequence: TGTGCCAGCAGTGAGAGGGGTGTCGGCAATCAGCCCCAGCATTTT.

This clonotype was seen at least ten times. V gene TRBV3-1 combines with J gene TRBJ2-2, with D tentatively TRBD2 (6 bases). There are 17 residues in the CDR3. Trimming took 0 bases from V and 3 from J, leaving 14 bases between them. Germline V lookup: CDR1 LGHDT, CDR2 YNNKEL (reference sequence). CDR3 sequence: CASSQELVRDYTGELFF. CDR3 coding DNA: TGTGCCAGCAGCCAAGAGCTGGTCAGGGACTACACCGGGGAGCTGTTTTTT.

There are many counts of this clonotype. This chain connects TRBV5-1 to TRBJ2-1, with D perhaps TRBD2 (6 bases). This CDR3 region has 15 residues. The ends were cut back, 4 bases at V and 9 bases at J, with 20 bases in the middle. The V gene's germline CDR1 is SGHRS and CDR2 YFSETQ. The CDR3 DNA is TGCGCCAGCAGCCTCCCCGCTTTGCGGGAAGGTGAGCAGTTCTTC. It yields the protein CASSLPALREGEQFF.

This clonotype was picked up many times. The chain carries TRBV29-1 and TRBJ2-2; D may be TRBD2 (5 bases). Germline assignment: CDR1 SQVTM and CDR2 ANQGSEA. The ends were cut back, 5 bases at V and 1 base at J, with 8 bases in the middle. The CDR3 consists of 13 residues. CDR3 nucleotides: TGCAGCGTTCTGGGAGAGAACACCGGGGAGCTGTTTTTT. Encoded protein: CSVLGENTGELFF.

The V gene is TRBV5-5, the J gene TRBJ2-7; D is undetermined. Germline lookup yields CDR1 SGHKS and CDR2 YYEKEE (reference sequence). The CDR3 runs 15 residues. Trimming removed 1 base at V and 2 bases at J, with 13 bases between. CDR3 in DNA: TGTGCCAGCAGCTTGAGCGTGGCTCCCACCTACGAGCAGTACTTC. Its translation: CASSLSVAPTYEQYF.

As concerns this clonotype: The germline gene is not matched at one end of the junction; a read error may be the cause. V is TRBV12-3 or TRBV12-4 and J is TRBJ2-2; D unclear. There are 14 residues in the CDR3. The CDR3 reads CTSSLTRNTGELFF. The CDR3 DNA reads TGTACCAGCAGTTTAACGAGGAACACCGGGGAGCTGTTTTTT.

This clonotype has a single count. A read error may account for a junction end that differs from germline. The rearrangement joins TRBV7-6 to TRBJ1-1; the D gene is possibly TRBD1 (5 bases). The V gene's germline CDR1 is SGHVS and CDR2 FNYEAQ. The CDR3 has 16 residues. The CDR3 nucleotides are TGTACCAGCAGCTTAGGGGAGAGCAGGCGGAATACTGAAGCTTTCTTT. This translates into CTSSLGESRRNTEAFF.

This clonotype was seen many times. This CDR3 reads CSARDPHSGTDTQYF. The DNA for the CDR3 is TGCAGTGCTAGAGATCCTCATAGCGGGACAGATACGCAGTATTTT. The chain uses TRBV20-1 and TRBJ2-3, with 7 bases lining up with TRBD2. CDR1 is DFQATT, CDR2 SNEGSKA, per germline (reference sequence). Unmatched junction bases numbered 6, after V lost 0 bases and J lost 3 bases. The CDR3 totals 15 residues.

This clonotype was found many times. The V and J genes are TRBV5-1 and TRBJ2-3; weak D call: TRBD1 (5 bases). The ends were cut back, 8 bases at V and 1 base at J, with 14 bases in the middle. The germline CDR1 and CDR2 sequences are SGHRS and YFSETQ. The CDR3 has 14 residues. The CDR3 DNA follows: TGCGCCAGACAGGAAACGTTCGGCACAGATACGCAGTATTTT. Translated, it gives CARQETFGTDTQYF.

This clonotype occurred many times. This chain uses TRBV6-2 or TRBV6-3 with TRBJ2-1; no reliable D call. Germline V gives CDR1 MNHEY, CDR2 SVGEGT. The V end was cut by 5 bases, the J end by 9 bases, with 11 bases between. The CDR3 spans 12 residues. CDR3 sequence reads: CASSQDGGEQFF. The CDR3 region has the DNA TGTGCCAGCAGTCAGGATGGCGGTGAGCAGTTCTTC.

This clonotype was seen a handful of times. The chain has TRBV29-1 and TRBJ2-2, with a tentative D call TRBD1 (5 bases). The V gene's germline CDR1 is SQVTM and CDR2 ANQGSEA. Trimming removed 5 bases at V and 0 bases at J, with 10 bases between. The CDR3 length is 14 residues. CDR3 sequence: CSVRTIANTGELFF. The DNA of the CDR3 is TGCAGCGTTAGGACAATTGCGAACACCGGGGAGCTGTTTTTT.

The chain recombines TRBV6-1 with TRBJ2-5, with D tentatively TRBD1 or TRBD2 (5 bases each). This CDR3 is built from 15 residues. Trimming stripped 6 bases from V and 7 bases from J, with 21 bases between. Germline values: CDR1 MNHNS, CDR2 SASEGT. In nucleotides, the CDR3 is TGTGCCAGCAGCCTTAATGGGGCCGTCCGGGGGACCCAGTACTTC. This translates into CASSLNGAVRGTQYF.

At least ten counts were recorded for this clonotype. J is TRBJ2-1 and V is TRBV18; D gene ambiguous. Trimming took off 0 bases at V and 0 bases at J, with 9 bases between the two ends. The CDR3 has 16 residues. Germline assignment: CDR1 KGHSH and CDR2 LQKENI. The CDR3 here is CASSPPNSNSYNEQFF. The CDR3 DNA sequence: TGTGCCAGCTCACCACCCAACAGCAACTCCTACAATGAGCAGTTCTTC.

At least ten counts were recorded for this clonotype. V gene TRBV7-3 combines with J gene TRBJ2-3; a weak D match, TRBD2 (5 bases). The CDR3 runs to 15 residues. Trimming took 5 bases from V and 4 from J, leaving 16 bases between them. The germline V gene encodes CDR1 SGHTA and CDR2 FQGTGA. Written as DNA, the CDR3 is TGTGCCAGCAGCAGTGCGTCCCCCGGGGCAGATACGCAGTATTTT. Translated, it gives CASSSASPGADTQYF.

The table lists this clonotype with many counts. This rearrangement joins TRBV25-1 to TRBJ1-2; D unresolved. V shed 8 bases and J shed 10 bases, with 5 bases lying between them. The CDR3 has 8 amino acids. In germline, CDR1 is MGHDK, CDR2 SYGVNS. DNA of the CDR3: TGTGCCAGCTCCTCCTACACCTTC. Translation gives CASSSYTF.

In this sample, this clonotype turned up many times. The chain uses TRBV29-1 and TRBJ2-2; TRBD1 agrees at 7 bases. CDR3 size: 14 residues. With 6 bases clipped from V and 0 bases from J, the junction kept 4 bases outside the gene matches. Germline values: CDR1 SQVTM, CDR2 ANQGSEA. CDR3 DNA sequence: TGCAGCGTCCCGGACAGGACGAACACCGGGGAGCTGTTTTTT. This encodes CSVPDRTNTGELFF.

This clonotype was detected ten times or more. The chain is built from TRBV7-8 and TRBJ1-6, with D possibly TRBD1 on 6 matching bases. The germline V gene encodes CDR1 SGHVS and CDR2 FQNEAQ. Trimming stripped 2 bases from V and 7 bases from J, with 9 bases between. The CDR3 contains 14 residues. The CDR3 here is CASSLSRGNSPLHF. The CDR3 DNA reads TGTGCCAGCAGCTTAAGCAGGGGAAATTCACCCCTCCACTTT.

The table lists this clonotype with many counts. This chain joins TRBV4-2 and TRBJ2-1, with D possibly being TRBD1 (6 bases). Looked up from germline, CDR1 is LGHNA and CDR2 is YNFKEQ. This CDR3 is built from 17 residues. V gave up 0 bases and J gave up 1 base, with 13 bases separating them. In DNA, the CDR3 is TGTGCCAGCAGCCAAGAACGACTCGGGACATCCTACAATGAGCAGTTCTTC. This gives the protein CASSQERLGTSYNEQFF.

This clonotype was seen at least ten times. The genes are TRBV6-1 and TRBJ2-2; D possibly corresponds to TRBD2 (5 bases). Looked up from germline, CDR1 is MNHNS and CDR2 is SASEGT. V gave up 2 bases and J gave up 6 bases, with 13 bases separating them. This CDR3 spans 15 amino acids. The CDR3 region is CASSELPGIAGELFF. The CDR3 DNA reads as TGTGCCAGCAGTGAACTGCCGGGGATTGCCGGGGAGCTGTTTTTT.

This clonotype has ten or more counts. The chain is built from TRBV9 and TRBJ1-1; tentative D call: TRBD1 (6 bases). V was clipped by 3 bases and J by 3 bases, with 12 bases between them. Germline V CDR1 and CDR2: SGDLS, YYNGEE. The CDR3 totals 14 residues. The CDR3 DNA reads as TGTGCCAGCAGCGCGACAGGACTTGACACTGAAGCTTTCTTT. It codes for CASSATGLDTEAFF.

This clonotype was counted at least ten times. This chain links TRBV29-1 with TRBJ2-2; D might be TRBD2 (7 bases). V gave up 3 bases and J gave up 7 bases, with 18 bases separating them. The germline CDR1 and CDR2 sequences are SQVTM and ANQGSEA. The CDR3 contains 15 residues. For the CDR3, the DNA is TGCAGCGTTGAGATCCCAAGGCGGGGGCACGGGGAGCTGTTTTTT. It codes for CSVEIPRRGHGELFF.

This clonotype was counted only a few times. V and J are TRBV7-3 and TRBJ1-2, with D uncertain. CDR1 SGHTA and CDR2 FQGTGA come from the germline V gene. This CDR3 is 13 amino acids long. The V gene lost 4 bases and the J gene lost 4 bases, with 10 bases spanning the gap. DNA for the CDR3: TGTGCCAGCAGCTCAGGTGGCAGCTATGGCTACACCTTC. This sequence encodes CASSSGGSYGYTF.

This clonotype occurred many times. V usage is TRBV6-1 and J usage is TRBJ2-3; the match to TRBD2 covers 13 bases. The CDR3 has 16 amino acids. Germline V gene sequence: CDR1 MNHNS, CDR2 SASEGT. The V and J ends lost 4 bases and 6 bases, in that order; junction bases with no gene match: 7. CDR3 in amino acids: CASSARLAGGSDTQYF. The CDR3 bases are TGTGCCAGCAGTGCCCGACTAGCGGGGGGTTCGGATACGCAGTATTTT.

This clonotype was recorded at least ten times. The chain uses TRBV24-1 and TRBJ1-3, with a tentative D call TRBD1 (5 bases). V was trimmed by 7 bases and J by 3 bases, leaving 15 bases between them. The CDR3 consists of 15 residues. Germline CDR1 is KGHDR and CDR2 is SFDVKD. The chain's CDR3 is CATRPSGGGGNTIYF. CDR3 coding DNA: TGTGCCACCAGGCCCAGCGGGGGTGGTGGAAACACCATATATTTT.

This clonotype has just a few counts. This chain connects TRBV12-3 or TRBV12-4 to TRBJ1-4, with a tentative D call TRBD1 (5 bases). This CDR3 spans 15 amino acids. V was pared by 2 bases and J by 5 bases, with 12 bases between. The CDR3: CASSLYDSLNEKLFF. DNA for the CDR3: TGTGCCAGCAGTTTATATGACAGCCTAAATGAAAAACTGTTTTTT.